This paragraph reports one T cell receptor beta chain. What it binds is not known. J was trimmed by 1 base and V by 4 bases; bases with no gene match: 6. Germline CDR1 is SGDLS and CDR2 is YYNGEE. The CDR3 consists of 15 residues. The entry originates in a study of CD4+ T cells in melanoma. Notes on the study in general: Diverse differentiation states were reported for melanoma neoantigen-specific CD4+ T cells. CD8+ T cell, macrophage and B cell function reportedly correlated with neoantigen-specific CD4+ T cells.

Clones were sequenced by immunoSEQ multiplex PCR, and TCRdb holds only the in-frame ones, with some missing. The data show about 140,000 clones, about 90% seen once. This rearrangement joins TRBV9 to TRBJ2-5, with 8 nucleotides matching TRBD2. The clonotype was recovered from a human donor with melanoma. In DNA form, the CDR3 reads TGTGCCAGCAGCCTCAGCAGCGGGGGCCAAGAGACCCAGTACTTC. Its translation: CASSLSSGGQETQYF.